This T cell receptor beta chain was profiled in a study of blood T cell repertoires in COVID-19 (TCRdb year 2020). Regarding the study in general: Samples from collaborators originated in the United States, Italy and Spain and spanned both the acute and convalescent phases of COVID-19. The material from the prospective study consisted of cDNA or gDNA derived from T cells, B-cell-depleted T cells, or PBMCs. Subjects who had been exposed to COVID-19, were actively infected with it, or had recovered from it provided the deeply sampled blood TCRbeta repertoires that made up the dataset. The repertoires were made available in a free public database intended to serve as a resource for research on the immune response to SARS-CoV-2. The samples were drawn from the first 160 participants of the ongoing ImmuneRACE study and from 1,200 or so subjects provided by 6 global collaborators. Nearly every sample came with metadata listing a de-identified subject ID, COVID-19 status, age in years and sex. Where available, HLA class I and class II types were obtained from metadata supplied by the sample provider rather than from assay-based typing.

The immunoSEQ Assay, a bias-controlled multiplex PCR, was used to amplify TCRbeta CDR3 regions from genomic DNA. On the authors' methods: The number of nucleated cells in each sample was estimated by amplification of reference gene primers within the assay. To quantify the absolute abundance of each unique TCRbeta CDR3 rearrangement, sequence reads were collapsed and filtered. For each sample, productive Simpson clonality was calculated as the square root of Simpson's diversity index across productive rearrangements. TCRdb stores this immuneACCESS table with in-frame sequences only. Part of the clones is absent; in the studies checked, under half of the shortfall reflects unresolved V genes, and no reason is known for the rest. V and J calls and clone size come straight from that table; D and trimming were deduced from the DNA. The sample yields around 100,000 clones; about 80% were counted once. The ten largest make up roughly an eighth of the sample.

For CDR1 and CDR2, the germline V gene (reference sequence) lists SEHNR and FQNEAQ. Its CDR3 holds 15 amino acids, cysteine through phenylalanine. Only the CDR3 DNA is retained, 45 bases long and in frame from the first base. V is clipped by 5 bases and J by 2 bases, and the sequence between their germline boundaries is 15 bases long. About this clone itself: Its antigen is still unknown. No base quality values were provided; no much bigger clone lies one nucleotide off.

Collaborating institutions collected whole blood in K2EDTA tubes following their own protocols. Collaborator samples were shipped for TCRbeta analysis as frozen whole blood, isolated PBMCs, or DNA extracted from either sample type. Summary of the overall study and its limitations: The quantity of clinical and demographic metadata differed by source and by participant and was supplied without curation.

The sample taken for sequencing was peripheral blood. This receptor chain uses TRBV7-9 and TRBJ1-2; tentative D gene TRBD1, with 6 bases matching. The receptor comes from a woman in her 70s with acute or convalescent COVID-19. The CDR3 reads as follows: CASSPGHLINYGYTF. In nucleotides, the sequence is TGTGCCAGCAGCCCGGGACACCTAATAAACTATGGCTACACCTTC. Extended through the reference TRBV7-9 and TRBJ1-2 proteins, this CDR3 yields the full variable domain: DTGVSQNPRHKITKRGQNVTFRCDPISEHNRLYWYRQTLGQGPEFLTYFQNEAQLEKSRLLSDRFSAERPKGSFSTLEIQRTEQGDSAMYLCASSPGHLINYGYTFGSGTRLTVV.